The TCR beta chain under discussion was sequenced for a study of blood T cell dynamics during melanoma immunotherapy. As for the study in general: First-line therapy was either pembrolizumab or nivolumab with ipilimumab for metastatic melanoma. Study-wide findings and caveats: Disease-control patients' PBMC repertoires became either more clonal or more diverse at W3.

About this clone: Its antigen is as yet unknown.

CDR1 and CDR2 from the germline V gene are MDHEN and SYDVKM. The CDR3 covers 14 residues. V lost 6 bases and J 4 bases, leaving 14 bases between the germline ends. The time point denotes: pre-treatment baseline. Blood was drawn before treatment and at week 3 after checkpoint blockade. Generated by immunoSEQ multiplex PCR, the TCRdb table keeps only in-frame clones and is missing some. The sample yields around 15,000 clones, more than 75% seen once. This clonotype was sampled from a human donor with melanoma. The genes are TRBV28 and TRBJ2-3; D may be TRBD2 (6 bases). This specimen consisted of blood, obtained from a patient treated with checkpoint blockade. Written as DNA, the CDR3 is TGTGCCAGCAGCTCGCCGTGGAGGGCAGATACGCAGTATTTT. Translated: CASSSPWRADTQYF.